The table lists the clone carrying this TCR beta chain with many counts. What it recognizes is unknown. The data were obtained in a study of T cells in Graves' hyperthyroidism and ophthalmopathy. The overall study: Peripheral blood was collected at initial diagnosis, before any treatment. Overall study findings and caveats: From stable hyperthyroidism, ophthalmopathy was separated by a 13 V-J model.

Template material for amplifying TCR beta CDR3 regions consisted of RNA transcripts. Carried out on the TCR CDR3, a first-round RT-PCR used the HTBI primer set. TCRdb fed the multiplex PCR reads into MiXCR, producing one record per CDR3 protein. The repertoire includes a few hundred thousand distinct CDR3 sequences, roughly 15% of them detected once, and about 14% sits in the top ten. Between the trimmed V and J ends, which lost 2 bases and 3 bases, there was a span of 14 bases. CDR1 is SNHLY and CDR2 is FYNNEI in the germline V gene. The CDR3 is 16 residues long. The sequencing sample was made of blood. J is TRBJ2-1 and V is TRBV2; the D call may be TRBD1 or TRBD2 (6 bases each). This clonotype was obtained from a woman aged 35 to 49 with Graves' hyperthyroidism that later progressed to Graves' ophthalmopathy. The CDR3 nucleotides read TGTGCCAGCAGTGAATGGGCAGGGGACTTCTACAATGAGCAGTTCTTC. This translates into CASSEWAGDFYNEQFF.